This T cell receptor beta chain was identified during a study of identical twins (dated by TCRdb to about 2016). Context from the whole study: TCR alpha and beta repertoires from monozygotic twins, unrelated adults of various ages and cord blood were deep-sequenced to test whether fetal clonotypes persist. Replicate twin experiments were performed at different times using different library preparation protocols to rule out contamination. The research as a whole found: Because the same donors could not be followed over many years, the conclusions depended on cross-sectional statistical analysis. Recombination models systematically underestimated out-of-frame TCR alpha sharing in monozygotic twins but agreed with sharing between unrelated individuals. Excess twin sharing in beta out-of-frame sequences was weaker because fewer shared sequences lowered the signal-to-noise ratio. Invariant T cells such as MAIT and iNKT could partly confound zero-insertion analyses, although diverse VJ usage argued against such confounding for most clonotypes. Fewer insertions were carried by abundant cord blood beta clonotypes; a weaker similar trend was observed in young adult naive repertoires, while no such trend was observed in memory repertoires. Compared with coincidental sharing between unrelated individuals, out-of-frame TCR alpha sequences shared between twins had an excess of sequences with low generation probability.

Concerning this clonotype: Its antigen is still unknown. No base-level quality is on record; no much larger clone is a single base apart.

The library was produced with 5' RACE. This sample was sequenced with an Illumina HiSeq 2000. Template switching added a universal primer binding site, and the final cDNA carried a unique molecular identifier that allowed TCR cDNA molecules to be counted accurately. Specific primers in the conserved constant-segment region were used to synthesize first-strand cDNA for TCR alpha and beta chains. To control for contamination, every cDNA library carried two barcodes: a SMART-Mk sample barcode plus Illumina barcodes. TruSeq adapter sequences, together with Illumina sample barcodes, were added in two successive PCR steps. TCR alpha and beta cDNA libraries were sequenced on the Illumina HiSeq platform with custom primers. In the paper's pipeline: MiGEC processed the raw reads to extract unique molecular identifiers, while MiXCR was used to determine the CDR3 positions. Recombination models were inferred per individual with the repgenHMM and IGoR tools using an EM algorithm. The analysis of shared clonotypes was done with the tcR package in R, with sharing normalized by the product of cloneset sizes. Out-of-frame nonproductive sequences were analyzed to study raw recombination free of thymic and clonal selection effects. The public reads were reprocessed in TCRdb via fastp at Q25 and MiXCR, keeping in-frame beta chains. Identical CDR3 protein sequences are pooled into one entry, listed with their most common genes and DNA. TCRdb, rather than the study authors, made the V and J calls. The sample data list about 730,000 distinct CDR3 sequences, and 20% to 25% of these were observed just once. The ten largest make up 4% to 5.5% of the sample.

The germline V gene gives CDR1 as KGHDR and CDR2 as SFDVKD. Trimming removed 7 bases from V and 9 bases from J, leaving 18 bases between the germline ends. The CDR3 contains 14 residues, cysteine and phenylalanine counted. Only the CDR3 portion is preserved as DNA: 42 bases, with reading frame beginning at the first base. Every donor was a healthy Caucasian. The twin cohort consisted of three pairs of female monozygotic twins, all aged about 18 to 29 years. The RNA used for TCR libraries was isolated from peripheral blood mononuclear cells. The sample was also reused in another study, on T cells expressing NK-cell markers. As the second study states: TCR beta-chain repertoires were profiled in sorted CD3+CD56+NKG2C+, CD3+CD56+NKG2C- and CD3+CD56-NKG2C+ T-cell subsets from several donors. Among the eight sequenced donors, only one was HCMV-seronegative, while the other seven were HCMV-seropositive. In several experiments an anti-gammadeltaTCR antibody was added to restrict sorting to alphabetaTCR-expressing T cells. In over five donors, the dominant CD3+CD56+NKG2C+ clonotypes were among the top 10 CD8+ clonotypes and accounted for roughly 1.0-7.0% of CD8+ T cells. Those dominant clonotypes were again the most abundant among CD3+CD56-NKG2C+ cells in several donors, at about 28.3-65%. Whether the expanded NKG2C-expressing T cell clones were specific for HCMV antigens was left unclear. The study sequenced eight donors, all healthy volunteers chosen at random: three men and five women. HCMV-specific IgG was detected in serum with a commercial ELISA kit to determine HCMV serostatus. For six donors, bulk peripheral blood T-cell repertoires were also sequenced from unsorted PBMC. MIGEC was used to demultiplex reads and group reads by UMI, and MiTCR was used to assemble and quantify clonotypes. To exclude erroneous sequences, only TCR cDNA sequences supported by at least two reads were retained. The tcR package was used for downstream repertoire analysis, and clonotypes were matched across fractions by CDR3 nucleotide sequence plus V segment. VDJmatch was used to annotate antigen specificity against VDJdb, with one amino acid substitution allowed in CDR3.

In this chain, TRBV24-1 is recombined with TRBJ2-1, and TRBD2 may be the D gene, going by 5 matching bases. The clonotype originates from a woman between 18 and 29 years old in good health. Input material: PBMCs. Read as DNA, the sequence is TGTGCCACCAGCCCAGGTCGGGGTCCGGCTGAGCAGTTCTTC. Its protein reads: CATSPGRGPAEQFF.